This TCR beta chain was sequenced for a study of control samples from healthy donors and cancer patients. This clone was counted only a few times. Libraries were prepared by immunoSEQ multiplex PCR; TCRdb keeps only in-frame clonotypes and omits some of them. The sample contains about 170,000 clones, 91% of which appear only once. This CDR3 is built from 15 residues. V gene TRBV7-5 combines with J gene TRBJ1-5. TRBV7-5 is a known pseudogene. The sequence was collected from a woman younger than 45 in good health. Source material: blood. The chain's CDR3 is CARSLGGCSNQPQHF. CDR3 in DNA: TGTGCCAGAAGCTTAGGGGGGTGTAGCAATCAGCCCCAGCATTTT.